This is a list of T cell receptor beta chains from one sample in a study of OX40 agonist ivuxolimab in advanced cancers. Profiling relied on immunoSEQ multiplex PCR, and the TCRdb table lists in-frame clones only, not all of them. Among about 26,000 clones, about 70% were seen once, and the ten largest hold about 14%. This material consisted of CD4+ or CD8+ T cells sorted from blood, taken in a trial of the OX40 agonist ivuxolimab. These TCRs come from an adult with an advanced solid tumor such as melanoma, head and neck, liver or kidney cancer. Both conserved end residues are part of each CDR3. Each record gives: J gene, clone size, V gene, D gene, CDR3 DNA, CDR3 protein. D genes are given only for firm matches. Size is stated for part of the rows, as once, few or many counts, or as a class when the clone is expanded.

J gene: TRBJ1-1; clone size: NA; V gene: TRBV27; D gene: NA; CDR3 DNA: TGTGCCAGCAGCTGGGGGGAGAGGGGCACTGAAGCTTTCTTT; CDR3 protein: CASSWGERGTEAFF
J gene: TRBJ2-3; clone size: NA; V gene: TRBV10-3; D gene: TRBD2; CDR3 DNA: TGTGCCATCAGTGAGTCGACTCCGGCTAGCGGGGAGGAAGATACGCAGTATTTT; CDR3 protein: CAISESTPASGEEDTQYF
J gene: TRBJ2-7; clone size: NA; V gene: TRBV6-1; D gene: NA; CDR3 DNA: TGTGCCAGCAGGGACAGACAAAAGGAGGCCTACGAGCAGTACTTC; CDR3 protein: CASRDRQKEAYEQYF
J gene: TRBJ2-2; clone size: NA; V gene: TRBV5-4; D gene: TRBD1; CDR3 DNA: TGTGCCAGCAGTTCCGGGACAGGGGGCTCCGGGGAGCTGTTTTTT; CDR3 protein: CASSSGTGGSGELFF
J gene: TRBJ2-7; clone size: NA; V gene: TRBV5-1; D gene: TRBD1; CDR3 DNA: TGCGCCAGCAGCTTGACGACAGGGGCCCGCTACGAGCAGTACTTC; CDR3 protein: CASSLTTGARYEQYF
J gene: TRBJ1-6; clone size: NA; V gene: TRBV30; D gene: NA; CDR3 DNA: TGTGCCTGGAGTGGGGTGGGGTCCTATAATTCACCCCTCCACTTT; CDR3 protein: CAWSGVGSYNSPLHF
J gene: TRBJ2-3; clone size: NA; V gene: TRBV19; D gene: TRBD2; CDR3 DNA: TGTGCCAGTAGTGCCAGTCGGGGGGCAGATACGCAGTATTTT; CDR3 protein: CASSASRGADTQYF
J gene: TRBJ2-3; clone size: NA; V gene: TRBV10-1; D gene: NA; CDR3 DNA: TGCGCCAGCAGTCGTTCGTTCGGGGCCCAAGCAGATACGCAGTATTTT; CDR3 protein: CASSRSFGAQADTQYF
J gene: TRBJ1-2; clone size: NA; V gene: TRBV10-3; D gene: TRBD1; CDR3 DNA: TGTGCCATCAGTGAGTCGAGGGACAGGAGCTACACCTTC; CDR3 protein: CAISESRDRSYTF
J gene: TRBJ2-3; clone size: NA; V gene: TRBV4-1; D gene: TRBD2; CDR3 DNA: TGCGCCAGCAGTCGCCCCCCGGGACTAGCGGGGGGAGAGCGCACAGATACGCAGTATTTT; CDR3 protein: CASSRPPGLAGGERTDTQYF
J gene: TRBJ1-2; clone size: few; V gene: TRBV10-3; D gene: NA; CDR3 DNA: TGTGCCATCAGTGAGCAATCCGGGACGACAGTTTATGGCTACACCTTC; CDR3 protein: CAISEQSGTTVYGYTF
J gene: TRBJ2-3; clone size: NA; V gene: TRBV7-6; D gene: TRBD1; CDR3 DNA: TGTGCCAGCAGCTCCGGGACAGGGTGGGATACGCAGTATTTT; CDR3 protein: CASSSGTGWDTQYF
J gene: TRBJ2-1; clone size: NA; V gene: TRBV7-2; D gene: NA; CDR3 DNA: TGTGCCAGCAGCTTCGAAGCGATAAATGAGCAGTTCTTC; CDR3 protein: CASSFEAINEQFF
J gene: TRBJ1-5; clone size: NA; V gene: TRBV6-1; D gene: NA; CDR3 DNA: TGTGCCAGCACAGGCCATATCGATCAGCCCCAGCATTTT; CDR3 protein: CASTGHIDQPQHF
J gene: TRBJ2-1; clone size: NA; V gene: TRBV7-9; D gene: TRBD1; CDR3 DNA: TGTGCCAGCAGCCAAGGACAGGGCTACAATGAGCAGTTCTTC; CDR3 protein: CASSQGQGYNEQFF
J gene: TRBJ2-2; clone size: NA; V gene: TRBV5-1; D gene: TRBD2; CDR3 DNA: TGCGCCAGCAGCTTGGCCCCGGGACTATCAATTACCGGGGAGCTGTTTTTT; CDR3 protein: CASSLAPGLSITGELFF
J gene: TRBJ2-7; clone size: few; V gene: TRBV5-5; D gene: NA; CDR3 DNA: TGTGCCAGCAGCTTGGAAGTAGGGGGCTCCTACGAGCAGTACTTC; CDR3 protein: CASSLEVGGSYEQYF
J gene: TRBJ1-5; clone size: NA; V gene: TRBV19; D gene: NA; CDR3 DNA: TGTGCCAGTAGTATAGACGGGGGTCTCAATCAGCCCCAGCATTTT; CDR3 protein: CASSIDGGLNQPQHF
J gene: TRBJ1-1; clone size: NA; V gene: TRBV12-5; D gene: TRBD1; CDR3 DNA: TGTGCTAGTGGTTTGGTGATCCGGACAGGGGGCACTGAAGCTTTCTTT; CDR3 protein: CASGLVIRTGGTEAFF
J gene: TRBJ2-7; clone size: NA; V gene: TRBV19; D gene: TRBD1; CDR3 DNA: TGTGCCAGTAGTATGGCGGGACAGGGGTACGAGCAGTACTTC; CDR3 protein: CASSMAGQGYEQYF
J gene: TRBJ2-1; clone size: NA; V gene: TRBV7-3; D gene: NA; CDR3 DNA: TGTGCCAGCAGCTTAATAGCGAGGAGCTCCTACAATGAGCAGTTCTTC; CDR3 protein: CASSLIARSSYNEQFF
J gene: TRBJ1-5; clone size: NA; V gene: TRBV28; D gene: NA; CDR3 DNA: TGTGCCAGCAGCTCAGAAGGAATTGGCAATCAGCCCCAGCATTTT; CDR3 protein: CASSSEGIGNQPQHF
J gene: TRBJ2-3; clone size: NA; V gene: TRBV28; D gene: NA; CDR3 DNA: TGTGCCAGCAGTTGGGGGGCGCGAAGAACGCAGTATTTT; CDR3 protein: CASSWGARRTQYF
J gene: TRBJ1-2; clone size: NA; V gene: TRBV5-5; D gene: TRBD1; CDR3 DNA: TGTGCCAGCAGCTTCTCCCAGGGGGCGCAAATCGGAGGCTACACCTTC; CDR3 protein: CASSFSQGAQIGGYTF
J gene: TRBJ2-5; clone size: NA; V gene: TRBV19; D gene: NA; CDR3 DNA: TGTGCCAGTAGTTACGGAGGGGAAGAGACCCAGTACTTC; CDR3 protein: CASSYGGEETQYF
J gene: TRBJ1-1; clone size: NA; V gene: TRBV5-1; D gene: NA; CDR3 DNA: TGCGCCAGCAGCTTGGGACAGAAGAACACTGAAGCTTTCTTT; CDR3 protein: CASSLGQKNTEAFF
J gene: TRBJ2-1; clone size: NA; V gene: TRBV7-7; D gene: NA; CDR3 DNA: TGTGCTAGCAGCCAGCGGTACGGGGGCGAGTTGTTCTTC; CDR3 protein: CASSQRYGGELFF
J gene: TRBJ2-2; clone size: once; V gene: TRBV7-9; D gene: NA; CDR3 DNA: TGTGCCAGCAGCCCCGTTAGCTCGCGCACCGGGGAGCTGTTTTTT; CDR3 protein: CASSPVSSRTGELFF
J gene: TRBJ2-3; clone size: NA; V gene: TRBV19; D gene: NA; CDR3 DNA: TGTGCCAGTAGCCCCCTCCGGGCCATCGGCGCAGATACGCAGTATTTT; CDR3 protein: CASSPLRAIGADTQYF
J gene: TRBJ1-6; clone size: NA; V gene: TRBV15; D gene: NA; CDR3 DNA: TGTGCCACCAGCAGAGACAGGGGCATCGCTTCACCCCTCCACTTT; CDR3 protein: CATSRDRGIASPLHF
J gene: TRBJ1-3; clone size: NA; V gene: TRBV7-9; D gene: TRBD1; CDR3 DNA: TGTGCCAGCAGCTTAGTGGGACAGGGGGCTGGAAACACCATATATTTT; CDR3 protein: CASSLVGQGAGNTIYF
J gene: TRBJ1-5; clone size: NA; V gene: TRBV27; D gene: NA; CDR3 DNA: TGTGCCAGCAGTTGGACGGTCAATCAGCCCCAGCATTTT; CDR3 protein: CASSWTVNQPQHF
J gene: TRBJ2-1; clone size: NA; V gene: TRBV27; D gene: TRBD2; CDR3 DNA: TGTGCCAGCTTAAATCTAGCGGGGCCTAATGAGCAGTTCTTC; CDR3 protein: CASLNLAGPNEQFF
J gene: TRBJ2-1; clone size: NA; V gene: TRBV5-1; D gene: TRBD2; CDR3 DNA: TGCGCCAGCAGCGCGGCGGGGGGGCCTTATGAGCAGTTCTTC; CDR3 protein: CASSAAGGPYEQFF
J gene: TRBJ2-5; clone size: NA; V gene: TRBV11-1; D gene: NA; CDR3 DNA: TGTGCCAGCAGACCCCAAACCCAAGAGACCCAGTACTTC; CDR3 protein: CASRPQTQETQYF
J gene: TRBJ1-4; clone size: few; V gene: TRBV19; D gene: NA; CDR3 DNA: TGTGCCAGTAGTATAGAGGGACGGTATGGGGAAAAACTGTTTTTT; CDR3 protein: CASSIEGRYGEKLFF
J gene: TRBJ1-1; clone size: NA; V gene: TRBV14; D gene: TRBD1; CDR3 DNA: TGTGCCAGCAGCCTCGGGGCAGGGGGGACTGAAGCTTTCTTT; CDR3 protein: CASSLGAGGTEAFF
J gene: TRBJ2-3; clone size: NA; V gene: TRBV7-9; D gene: NA; CDR3 DNA: TGTGCCAGCAGACGGACAGCGTCGACAGATACGCAGTATTTT; CDR3 protein: CASRRTASTDTQYF
J gene: TRBJ1-2; clone size: few; V gene: TRBV5-5; D gene: NA; CDR3 DNA: TGTGCCAGCAGCTTGGGCCTGACAGATAGAATAGCTAACTATGGCTACACCTTC; CDR3 protein: CASSLGLTDRIANYGYTF
J gene: TRBJ2-3; clone size: NA; V gene: TRBV7-9; D gene: NA; CDR3 DNA: TGTGCCAGCAGCGGATACGCCCATACGCAGTATTTT; CDR3 protein: CASSGYAHTQYF
J gene: TRBJ1-1; clone size: NA; V gene: TRBV10-3; D gene: NA; CDR3 DNA: TGTGCCATCAGTGAGACAACCCAGAACACTGAAGCTTTCTTT; CDR3 protein: CAISETTQNTEAFF
J gene: TRBJ1-1; clone size: NA; V gene: TRBV14; D gene: NA; CDR3 DNA: TGTGCCAGCAGCCCTTTGGAAGGGGGTAGATTTGAAGCTTTCTTT; CDR3 protein: CASSPLEGGRFEAFF
J gene: TRBJ2-2; clone size: once; V gene: TRBV30; D gene: NA; CDR3 DNA: TGTGCCTGGAGTCGGGACAACACCGGGGAGCTGTTTTTT; CDR3 protein: CAWSRDNTGELFF
J gene: TRBJ2-5; clone size: NA; V gene: TRBV6-4; D gene: NA; CDR3 DNA: TGTGCCAGCAGTGACTCGAGGGGGAGAGAGACCCAGTACTTC; CDR3 protein: CASSDSRGRETQYF
J gene: TRBJ2-5; clone size: NA; V gene: TRBV4-2; D gene: TRBD1; CDR3 DNA: TGTGCCAGCAGCCAGCGCTCTGGACAGGGCGAGACCCAGTACTTC; CDR3 protein: CASSQRSGQGETQYF
J gene: TRBJ1-2; clone size: medium-sized; V gene: TRBV10-3; D gene: NA; CDR3 DNA: TGTGCCATCAGTCAGGGTGATGGGTATGGCTACACCTTC; CDR3 protein: CAISQGDGYGYTF
J gene: TRBJ2-7; clone size: NA; V gene: TRBV5-6; D gene: TRBD1; CDR3 DNA: TGTGCCAGCAGCTTATTGACAGGGCGGGAGCAGTACTTC; CDR3 protein: CASSLLTGREQYF
J gene: TRBJ1-2; clone size: NA; V gene: TRBV19; D gene: NA; CDR3 DNA: TGTGCCAGTAGTAGGGTGGCTGGCGGGGGCTATGGCTACACCTTC; CDR3 protein: CASSRVAGGGYGYTF
J gene: TRBJ2-5; clone size: once; V gene: TRBV7-2; D gene: NA; CDR3 DNA: TGTGCCAGCAGCTACAGGGTCCAAGAGACCCAGTACTTC; CDR3 protein: CASSYRVQETQYF
J gene: TRBJ1-1; clone size: NA; V gene: TRBV18; D gene: NA; CDR3 DNA: TGTGCCAGCTCACCCGACAGTATAGGCACTGAAGCTTTCTTT; CDR3 protein: CASSPDSIGTEAFF